This T cell receptor (beta chain) was obtained from a study of human CD4 T cells and Enterobacteriaceae. Whole-study results and caveats: Broadly cross-reactive clonotypes: about 55% of the 19 ranked in the top 5%.

From germline, CDR1 is MDHEN and CDR2 SYDVKM. The CDR3 is made up of 17 amino acids. The ends lost 6 bases at V and 2 bases at J; junction bases unmatched: 11. Ex vivo total memory CD4+ samples were deeply sequenced, detecting one cell in 200,000. Profiled with immunoSEQ multiplex PCR; TCRdb holds only in-frame clones, not every one. Seen here are about 29,000 clones, roughly 80% observed once, and the top ten hold approximately 0.96%. This clone appeared a single time. Its antigen is still unknown. All CD4+ cells other than CD45RA+CCR7+CD95- naive cells were sorted as memory, over 98% pure. Healthy donor blood came from Swiss blood donation centers. CD4+ T cells and monocytes were enriched with CD4 and CD14 microbeads.

This sequence originates from a human donor in good health. The chain joins TRBV28 to TRBJ1-3; TRBD1 matches 9 bases. The sequenced sample was memory CD4+ T cells from blood. CDR3 loop: CASRTPGQGVTGNTIYF. The CDR3 DNA reads TGTGCCAGCAGAACCCCGGGACAGGGAGTTACTGGAAACACCATATATTTT.